This T cell receptor beta chain is drawn from a study of cytomegalovirus exposure and HLA in healthy donors. Overall study results and limits: TCR beta V segments were, for the most part, productive about 87% or about 30% of the time in an earlier analysis. Accurate prediction of most subjects' HLA-A and HLA-B alleles from TCR beta sequences was reported. A later analysis linked a missense variant in DCLRE1C to the trimming of TCR beta V and J genes. Analysis was performed later, and it showed HLA-associated TCR beta chains to be more clonally expanded than equally common others.

On this clone itself: Antigen specificity is unknown.

PCR amplification relied on 60 Vbeta primers (plus 13 Jbeta primers). The assay was immunoSEQ multiplex PCR, and TCRdb's table has in-frame clones only and misses some. Of 95,000 to 120,000 clones detected, about 78% appear once; the ten largest clones hold roughly 5%. CDR1 is LGHNA and CDR2 is YNFKEQ in the germline V gene. The junction had 4 bases not matched to a gene; V was cut back by 5 bases and J by 3 bases. This CDR3 is built from 15 residues. The sequencing sample was made of PBMCs. This clonotype was sampled from a woman aged 25 to 39 in good health and CMV-seropositive. The chain has TRBV4-2 and TRBJ1-4; 9 bases are a match to TRBD1. CDR3 residues: CASSDRDRANEKLFF. In DNA form, the CDR3 reads TGTGCCAGCAGCGACCGGGACAGGGCTAATGAAAAACTGTTTTTT.